The 28 T cell receptor beta chains below were found in one sample sequenced in a study of blood T cell repertoires in COVID-19. Only in-frame clones appear in the TCRdb table, and some are missing; sequencing was by immunoSEQ multiplex PCR. Of about 25,000 clones listed, 85% to 90% are singletons. Sequencing was carried out using peripheral blood. All receptors come from a man aged 65 to 79 with COVID-19, enrolled during active disease.

This clone turned up a few times. V gene TRBV6-5 combines with J gene TRBJ2-6, with 9 nucleotides matching TRBD1. Germline-derived CDR1 and CDR2 are MNHEY and SVGAGI. This CDR3 comprises 15 residues. The J segment lost 12 bases and the V segment lost 5 bases, leaving 11 bases of the junction unmatched. The CDR3 protein is CASSQRDRAPSVLTF. The CDR3 nucleotides are TGTGCCAGCAGTCAAAGGGACAGGGCCCCGTCCGTCCTGACTTTC.

The chain is built from TRBV6-5 and TRBJ1-2; D is unclear. V lost 6 bases and J 5 bases, leaving 10 bases between the germline ends. This CDR3 is 12 amino acids long. Looked up from germline, CDR1 is MNHEY and CDR2 is SVGAGI. CDR3 loop: CASRNTFYGYTF. CDR3 in DNA: TGTGCCAGCAGGAACACGTTTTATGGCTACACCTTC.

This clone was observed a single time. This chain joins TRBV12-3 or TRBV12-4 and TRBJ1-2, with D possibly TRBD1 on 6 matching bases. This CDR3 is built from 13 residues. Trimming took 5 bases from V and 3 from J, leaving 10 bases between them. This CDR3 reads CASSTGFHYGYTF. The CDR3 coding sequence is TGTGCCAGCAGTACAGGGTTTCACTATGGCTACACCTTC.

The rearrangement links TRBV5-4 to TRBJ1-1; D perhaps matches TRBD1 (6 bases). V dropped 5 bases and J dropped 0 bases, with 14 bases sitting between them. The CDR3 spans 15 residues. Germline CDR1 reads SGHNT; CDR2 reads YYREEE (reference sequence). The CDR3 DNA follows: TGTGCCAGCAGTACCCAGGGGACCTTGAACACTGAAGCTTTCTTT. Amino acids: CASSTQGTLNTEAFF.

The CDR3 protein is CASSTGFIGTEAFF. CDR3 in DNA: TGTGCCAGCAGTACAGGGTTTATAGGCACTGAAGCTTTCTTT. The chain recombines TRBV6-2 or TRBV6-3 with TRBJ1-1; D perhaps matches TRBD1 (6 bases). Germline CDR1 and CDR2: MNHEY and SVGEGT. The CDR3 length is 14 residues. The ends were cut back, 5 bases at V and 4 bases at J, with 14 bases in the middle.

J is TRBJ2-1 and V is TRBV7-2; 7 nucleotides agree with TRBD2. V was clipped by 3 bases and J by 2 bases; unmatched bases: 4. CDR1 and CDR2 (germline): SGHTA, FQGNSA. This CDR3 comprises 15 residues. The CDR3 sequence: CASSFLRGAYNEQFF. CDR3 DNA: TGTGCCAGCAGCTTTCTTCGGGGGGCCTACAATGAGCAGTTCTTC.

This clone has only a few counts. The V call is TRBV10-1, the J call TRBJ2-2, with 8 positions matching TRBD2. Germline CDR1 is WNHNN and CDR2 is SYGVQD (reference sequence). The V segment lost 0 bases and the J segment 4 bases; nucleotides outside the gene matches: 7. This CDR3 has 17 amino acids. CDR3 coding DNA: TGCGCCAGCAGTGAGTCGGTCAGCGGGAGTCTCACCGGGGAGCTGTTTTTT. This gives the protein CASSESVSGSLTGELFF.

In DNA, the CDR3 is TGTGCCAGCACCTTTCGCGTCCGGGACAGATACAATGAGCAGTTCTTC. As protein: CASTFRVRDRYNEQFF. V and J are TRBV27 and TRBJ2-1; 7 bases map to TRBD1. Germline CDR1 is MNHEY and CDR2 is SMNVEV (reference sequence). V lost 7 bases to trimming and J lost 4 bases; unmatched junction nucleotides: 13. The CDR3 length is 16 residues.

The rearrangement uses TRBV7-9 and TRBJ2-3; a possible D gene is TRBD1 (6 bases). Germline assignment: CDR1 SEHNR and CDR2 FQNEAQ (reference sequence). The CDR3 has 14 amino acids. The ends were cut back, 1 base at V and 1 base at J, with 6 bases in the middle. CDR3 bases: TGTGCCAGCAGCTTAGACAGGGGCACAGATACGCAGTATTTT. It translates to CASSLDRGTDTQYF. Full variable domain (outside the CDR3, taken from reference TRBV7-9 and TRBJ2-3): DTGVSQNPRHKITKRGQNVTFRCDPISEHNRLYWYRQTLGQGPEFLTYFQNEAQLEKSRLLSDRFSAERPKGSFSTLEIQRTEQGDSAMYLCASSLDRGTDTQYFGPGTRLTVL.

The chain combines TRBV4-2 with TRBJ2-2; the D gene is possibly TRBD2 (5 bases). CDR1 is LGHNA, CDR2 YNFKEQ, per germline. This CDR3 contains 17 residues. Trimming removed 5 bases at V and 1 base at J, with 17 bases between. The CDR3 DNA is TGTGCCAGCAGCATTAGGTCAGACTACATGAACACCGGGGAGCTGTTTTTT. Protein sequence: CASSIRSDYMNTGELFF.

V and J are TRBV30 and TRBJ1-5; a weak D match, TRBD1 (5 bases). Looked up from germline, CDR1 is GTSNPN and CDR2 is SVGIG (reference sequence). The CDR3 is made up of 13 amino acids. With 3 bases removed from V and 2 bases from J, the gap between germline ends came to 8 bases. CDR3 protein: CAWREQGNQPQHF. As DNA, the CDR3 is TGTGCCTGGAGGGAACAGGGCAATCAGCCCCAGCATTTT. The full variable domain, its missing parts supplied by reference TRBV30 and TRBJ1-5, is SQTIHQWPATLVQPVGSPLSLECTVEGTSNPNLYWYRQAAGRGLQLLFYSVGIGQISSEVPQNLSASRPQDRQFILSSKKLLLSDSGFYLCAWREQGNQPQHFGDGTRLSIL.

The CDR3, as DNA: TGCGCCAGCAGCCACACAGGCGTGGATGAGCAGTTCTTC. Translation gives CASSHTGVDEQFF. V and J are TRBV4-1 and TRBJ2-1, with D possibly matching TRBD1 (5 bases). V dropped 3 bases and J dropped 8 bases, with 11 bases sitting between them. CDR1 and CDR2 (germline): MGHRA, YSYEKL. The CDR3 consists of 13 residues.

This rearrangement joins TRBV6-5 to TRBJ1-2, with a weak D call TRBD1 (5 bases). This CDR3 spans 14 amino acids. V gave up 8 bases and J gave up 3 bases, with 16 bases separating them. The germline gives CDR1 MNHEY, CDR2 SVGAGI. Written as DNA, the CDR3 is TGTGCCAGCGGGGCCCGAAAGGGCTACTATGGCTACACCTTC. Amino acid sequence: CASGARKGYYGYTF.

V and J are TRBV19 and TRBJ1-2; the D gene is possibly TRBD1 (6 bases). Germline CDR1 and CDR2: LNHDA and SQIVND (reference sequence). Trimming shortened V by 7 bases and J by 3 bases, and 21 bases separated the two germline ends. The length of the CDR3 is 16 residues. CDR3 DNA sequence: TGTGCCAGTAAGGGGTGGGGGCAGGCCCCCTACTATGGCTACACCTTC. Its protein product is CASKGWGQAPYYGYTF.

The chain carries TRBV30 and TRBJ1-6; TRBD1 aligns across 7 bases. J gave up 6 bases and V 3 bases, and 2 bases lay outside the gene matches. The CDR3 spans 13 residues. Germline V gene lookup returns CDR1 GTSNPN and CDR2 SVGIG (reference sequence). The CDR3 protein is CAWRDRSNSPLHF. The CDR3 bases are TGTGCCTGGAGGGACAGGAGTAATTCACCCCTCCACTTT.

The V gene is TRBV6-5, the J gene TRBJ1-4, with a weak D call TRBD1 (5 bases). V dropped 5 bases and J dropped 4 bases, with 14 bases sitting between them. CDR3 size: 15 residues. The V gene's germline CDR1 is MNHEY and CDR2 SVGAGI. As DNA, the CDR3 is TGTGCCAGCAGTCTACTCGGACACTTTAATGAAAAACTGTTTTTT. Translation: CASSLLGHFNEKLFF.

This chain uses TRBV5-4 with TRBJ1-1; D gene ambiguous. V was clipped by 2 bases and J by 0 bases, with 2 bases between them. In germline, CDR1 is SGHNT, CDR2 YYREEE (reference sequence). The CDR3 loop spans 12 amino acids. CDR3 in DNA: TGTGCCAGCAGCTTTATGAACACTGAAGCTTTCTTT. Translation gives CASSFMNTEAFF.

The rearrangement joins TRBV20-1 to TRBJ2-7; 9 nucleotides align to TRBD2. This CDR3 spans 14 amino acids. V was clipped by 3 bases and J by 3 bases; unmatched bases: 6. Germline loops: CDR1 DFQATT, CDR2 SNEGSKA (reference sequence). The CDR3 bases are TGCAGTGCTAGTGGGGGTAGCGGGAGCTACGAGCAGTACTTC. The encoded protein is CSASGGSGSYEQYF.

This clone appeared a single time. This chain joins TRBV11-2 and TRBJ2-1; tentative D call: TRBD1 (7 bases). Germline V gene data show CDR1 as SGHAT and CDR2 as FQNNGV. The CDR3 covers 15 residues. The V end was cut by 5 bases, the J end by 6 bases, with 17 bases between. CDR3 loop: CASSARTGGSNEQFF. In DNA form, the CDR3 reads TGTGCCAGCAGCGCGCGGACAGGAGGGAGCAATGAGCAGTTCTTC.

This chain joins TRBV5-8 and TRBJ2-3; no definite D call. The V and J ends lost 4 bases and 3 bases respectively, with 6 bases between them. CDR1 and CDR2 from the germline V gene are SGHTS and YDEGEE. The CDR3 runs 12 residues. The CDR3 spells CASSPFTDTQYF. The CDR3 DNA follows: TGTGCCAGCAGCCCCTTTACAGATACGCAGTATTTT.

The chain has TRBV30 and TRBJ2-7, with D perhaps TRBD2 (5 bases). Germline CDR1 reads GTSNPN; CDR2 reads SVGIG (reference sequence). The V and J ends lost 0 bases and 4 bases respectively, with 13 bases between them. The CDR3 runs 14 residues. CDR3 nucleotides: TGTGCCTGGAGTGTCGTGGGTGGCGGGTACGAGCAGTACTTC. Its protein product is CAWSVVGGGYEQYF.

The chain carries TRBV6-5 and TRBJ2-3, with D maybe TRBD1 (8 bases). The germline V gene has CDR1 MNHEY and CDR2 SVGAGI. V lost 5 bases and J 5 bases, leaving 14 bases between the germline ends. The CDR3 is 14 residues long. This CDR3 is CASSRQGRGDTQYF. CDR3 in DNA: TGTGCCAGCAGTCGACAGGGGAGGGGAGATACGCAGTATTTT.

The chain's CDR3 is CASSYQGGGYGYTF. The CDR3 coding sequence is TGTGCCAGCAGTTACCAAGGGGGCGGCTATGGCTACACCTTC. The rearrangement joins TRBV6-5 to TRBJ1-2; 7 positions match TRBD1. The CDR3 length is 14 residues. Germline V gene lookup returns CDR1 MNHEY and CDR2 SVGAGI. The V and J ends lost 2 bases and 4 bases, in that order; junction bases with no gene match: 4.

CDR3 sequence reads: CASSFMDGLQETQYF. The CDR3 nucleotides are TGTGCCAGCAGCTTCATGGACGGACTCCAAGAGACCCAGTACTTC. This rearrangement joins TRBV5-6 to TRBJ2-5; possible D gene TRBD2, 5 bases. There are 15 residues in the CDR3. Germline V lookup: CDR1 SGHDT, CDR2 YYEEEE. V shed 2 bases and J shed 1 base, with 12 bases lying between them.

This clone was counted a few times. The CDR3: CASRDSSGNTIYF. CDR3 DNA: TGTGCCAGCAGAGACAGCTCTGGAAACACCATATATTTT. The chain uses TRBV7-9 and TRBJ1-3, with D possibly being TRBD1 (5 bases). The CDR3 extends over 13 amino acids. Germline lookup yields CDR1 SEHNR and CDR2 FQNEAQ (reference sequence). Trimming pared 6 bases from V and 0 bases from J, leaving 6 bases between.

The genes are TRBV11-2 and TRBJ1-1; D not certain. V lost 5 bases and J lost 1, with 8 bases in between. The length of the CDR3 is 13 residues. CDR1 is SGHAT and CDR2 is FQNNGV in the germline V gene. CDR3 coding DNA: TGTGCCAGCAGCCCTGGCAGGAACACTGAAGCTTTCTTT. Its protein is CASSPGRNTEAFF.

The genes are TRBV5-6 and TRBJ2-3, with D possibly matching TRBD1 (6 bases). V lost 1 base and J lost 6, with 12 bases in between. Germline V gene lookup returns CDR1 SGHDT and CDR2 YYEEEE. The CDR3 runs 14 residues. CDR3: CASSLQGIPDTQYF. The CDR3, as DNA: TGTGCCAGCAGCTTGCAGGGGATCCCGGATACGCAGTATTTT.

V gene TRBV10-1 combines with J gene TRBJ2-7; D possibly corresponds to TRBD2 (5 bases). Trimming left V 2 bases short and J 0 bases short, with 8 bases between. The CDR3 consists of 14 residues. Germline V gives CDR1 WNHNN, CDR2 SYGVQD (reference sequence). CDR3 loop: CASSERESSYEQYF. In DNA, the CDR3 is TGCGCCAGCAGTGAGAGGGAGAGCTCCTACGAGCAGTACTTC.